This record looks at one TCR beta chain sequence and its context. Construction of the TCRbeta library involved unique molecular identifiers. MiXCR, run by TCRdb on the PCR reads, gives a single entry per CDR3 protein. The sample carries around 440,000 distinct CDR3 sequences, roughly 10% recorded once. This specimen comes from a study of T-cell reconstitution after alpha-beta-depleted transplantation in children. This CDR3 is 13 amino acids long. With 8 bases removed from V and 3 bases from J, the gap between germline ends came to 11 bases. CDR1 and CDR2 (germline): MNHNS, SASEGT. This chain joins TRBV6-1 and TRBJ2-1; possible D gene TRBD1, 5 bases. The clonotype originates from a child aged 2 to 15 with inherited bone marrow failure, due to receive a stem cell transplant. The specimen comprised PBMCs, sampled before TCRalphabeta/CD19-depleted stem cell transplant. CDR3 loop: CASQPQVYNEQFF. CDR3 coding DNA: TGTGCCAGCCAGCCACAGGTCTACAATGAGCAGTTCTTC.